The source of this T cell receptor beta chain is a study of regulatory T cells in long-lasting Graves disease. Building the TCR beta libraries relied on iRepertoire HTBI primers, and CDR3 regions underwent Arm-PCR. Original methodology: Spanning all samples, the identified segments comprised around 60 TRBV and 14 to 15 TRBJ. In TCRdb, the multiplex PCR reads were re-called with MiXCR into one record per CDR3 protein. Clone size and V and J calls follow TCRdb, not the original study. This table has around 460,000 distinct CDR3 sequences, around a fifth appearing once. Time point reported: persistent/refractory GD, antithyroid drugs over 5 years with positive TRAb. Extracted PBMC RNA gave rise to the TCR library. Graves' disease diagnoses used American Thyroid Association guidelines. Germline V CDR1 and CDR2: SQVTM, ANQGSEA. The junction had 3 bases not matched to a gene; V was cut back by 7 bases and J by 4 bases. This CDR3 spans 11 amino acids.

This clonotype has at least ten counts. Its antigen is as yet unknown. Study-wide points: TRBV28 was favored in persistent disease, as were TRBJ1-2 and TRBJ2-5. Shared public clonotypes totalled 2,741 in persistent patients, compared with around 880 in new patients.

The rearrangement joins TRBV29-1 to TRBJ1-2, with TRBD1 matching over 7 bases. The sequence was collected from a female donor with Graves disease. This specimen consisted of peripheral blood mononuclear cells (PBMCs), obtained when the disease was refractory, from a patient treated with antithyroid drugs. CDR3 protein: CSGGDSYGYTF. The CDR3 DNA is TGCAGCGGCGGGGACAGCTATGGCTACACCTTC.